This entry lists 23 T cell receptor beta chains sequenced from one sample in a study of Graves' ophthalmopathy and Graves' hyperthyroidism (dated by TCRdb to the late 2010s). The sequencer listed for this sample is Illumina HiSeq 2000. For repertoire sequencing, TCR beta CDR3 regions were amplified from RNA transcripts. HTBI primers and the Qiagen OneStep RT-PCR kit were used in a first-round RT-PCR, which was followed by a second-round multiplex PCR, size selection and purification. The public reads were run again by TCRdb, first through fastp at Q25 and then through MiXCR, and only productive beta chains were kept. When rows share a CDR3 protein, they turn into one entry using the most common DNA and genes. The sample data list 500,000 to 700,000 distinct CDR3 sequences, and roughly 39% of these were observed just once. The ten largest clones add up to about 4% of the sample. The sample comprised peripheral blood or thyroid tissue (not recorded which). All receptors come from an adult man with Graves' hyperthyroidism.

On this clonotype: Given the absence of the conserved phenylalanine or tryptophan at the CDR3 end, a read error is likely. The V gene is TRBV10-3, the J gene TRBJ2-5, with 13 bases fitting TRBD2. Germline V gene sequence: CDR1 ENHRY, CDR2 SYGVKD. This CDR3 has 16 residues. CDR3 nucleotide sequence: TGTGCCAGCAGTGGGGGGACTAGCGGGAAGGAAGAGACCCAGTACCTC. Amino acid sequence: CASSGGTSGKEETQYL.

This clonotype was observed many times. J is TRBJ2-7 and V is TRBV7-8; 7 nucleotides match TRBD2. The CDR3 is 15 amino acids. V trimming: 1 base; J trimming: 3 bases; junction bases outside the gene matches: 6. Germline CDR1 reads SGHVS; CDR2 reads FQNEAQ. Here the CDR3 DNA reads TGTGCCAGCAGCTTAGGGGCGGGAGTTTACTACGAGCAGTACTTC. It yields the protein CASSLGAGVYYEQYF.

The sample holds a few counts of this clonotype. The V gene is TRBV5-1, the J gene TRBJ2-3; D gene uncertain. With 0 bases removed from V and 4 bases from J, the gap between germline ends came to 3 bases. Germline V CDR1 and CDR2: SGHRS, YFSETQ. This CDR3 contains 12 residues. The CDR3 region is CASSLESDTQYF. CDR3 DNA: TGCGCCAGCAGCTTGGAGTCAGATACGCAGTATTTT.

As regards this clonotype: This sequence may be a read error, since a much larger clone differs from it by one base. The J gene is TRBJ1-1, the V gene TRBV7-9; D not certain. Germline V gives CDR1 SEHNR, CDR2 FQNEAQ (reference sequence). V was pared by 1 base and J by 9 bases, with 12 bases between. The length of the CDR3 is 13 residues. The CDR3 here is CASSLEFGDKAFF. The CDR3 nucleotides are TGTGCCAGCAGCTTAGAGTTTGGAGACAAAGCTTTCTTT.

This clonotype was detected a few times. The chain combines TRBV28 with TRBJ2-7; D not resolved. V lost 6 bases and J 3 bases, leaving 3 bases between the germline ends. Germline V gene data show CDR1 as MDHEN and CDR2 as SYDVKM. The CDR3 runs to 10 residues. As DNA, the CDR3 is TGTGCCAGCAGAGGCTACGAGCAGTACTTC. Its protein product is CASRGYEQYF.

This clonotype was counted many times. This chain joins TRBV5-4 and TRBJ1-6; 9 bases match TRBD1. The ends lost 4 bases at V and 0 bases at J; junction bases unmatched: 2. CDR1 is SGHNT and CDR2 is YYREEE in the germline V gene (reference sequence). There are 16 residues in the CDR3. CDR3 in amino acids: CASSVGQGSYNSPLHF. In DNA, the CDR3 is TGTGCCAGCAGCGTGGGACAGGGCTCCTATAATTCACCCCTCCACTTT.

Many counts were recorded for this clonotype. CDR3 loop: CASSIPSRWTGGDQPQHF. The CDR3 DNA sequence: TGTGCCAGTAGTATACCTTCCCGTTGGACAGGGGGCGATCAGCCCCAGCATTTT. The gene calls are TRBV19 and TRBJ1-5, with 11 bases that match TRBD1. From germline, CDR1 is LNHDA and CDR2 SQIVND (reference sequence). The CDR3 is 18 amino acids. The ends lost 2 bases at V and 5 bases at J; junction bases unmatched: 11.

V gene TRBV7-9 combines with J gene TRBJ2-5, with a weak D call TRBD2 (6 bases). The assigned J gene may be wrong: the sequence end matches TRBJ2-1 better. The CDR3 runs 15 residues. Germline loops: CDR1 SEHNR, CDR2 FQNEAQ (reference sequence). CDR3 amino acids: CASSLGVGSGETQFF. CDR3 coding DNA: TGTGCCAGCAGCTTGGGGGTGGGGTCGGGAGAGACCCAGTTCTTC.

This chain links TRBV5-1 with TRBJ1-1, with 7 nucleotides matching TRBD1. The germline CDR1 and CDR2 sequences are SGHRS and YFSETQ. The length of the CDR3 is 15 residues. The J segment lost 3 bases and the V segment lost 6 bases, leaving 11 bases of the junction unmatched. The CDR3, as DNA: TGCGCCAGCACCTTCGAGAAGACAGGGCACACTGAAGCTTTCTTT. Translated, it gives CASTFEKTGHTEAFF.

This clonotype was recorded at least ten times. In nucleotides, the CDR3 is TGTGCCAGCAGTTACGACAGCATGAACACTGAAGCTTTCTTT. This sequence encodes CASSYDSMNTEAFF. The chain carries TRBV6-5 and TRBJ1-1; possible D gene TRBD1, 5 bases. The germline V gene has CDR1 MNHEY and CDR2 SVGAGI. The CDR3 has 14 amino acids. The V end lost 2 bases, the J end lost 0 bases, and 7 bases lay between the germline ends.

In DNA form, the CDR3 reads TGCGCCAGCCGACTCGAGCGGGGGCCTAATGAAAAACTGTTTTTT. Residues: CASRLERGPNEKLFF. V gene TRBV5-1 combines with J gene TRBJ1-4; tentatively, D is TRBD1 (6 bases). This CDR3 is 15 amino acids long. The germline V gene has CDR1 SGHRS and CDR2 YFSETQ. With 7 bases removed from V and 3 bases from J, the gap between germline ends came to 16 bases.

The rearrangement links TRBV9 to TRBJ1-2, with D possibly matching TRBD1 (5 bases). The V and J ends lost 3 bases and 4 bases respectively, with 10 bases between them. This CDR3 contains 13 residues. Per germline, CDR1 SGDLS and CDR2 YYNGEE. CDR3 DNA sequence: TGTGCCAGCAGCGGCGTCGGGGGCTATGGCTACACCTTC. It specifies CASSGVGGYGYTF.

This clonotype was picked up many times. This chain uses TRBV24-1 with TRBJ2-7; TRBD2 might be the D (5 bases). V was pared by 5 bases and J by 7 bases, with 14 bases between. Germline CDR1 reads KGHDR; CDR2 reads SFDVKD. CDR3 length: 13 amino acids. As DNA, the CDR3 is TGTGCCACCAGTGCCCACGGAGGATCAGAGCAGTACTTC. This translates into CATSAHGGSEQYF.

This clonotype was counted ten times or more. The chain carries TRBV13 and TRBJ1-2, with D unclear. Trimming cost V 3 bases and J 3 bases, with 11 bases left between them. The V gene's germline CDR1 is PRHDT and CDR2 FYEKMQ (reference sequence). The CDR3 sequence is 14 residues long. The CDR3 loop is CASSFGVVDYGYTF. CDR3 nucleotides: TGTGCCAGCAGCTTCGGGGTAGTTGACTATGGCTACACCTTC.

The chain links TRBV10-3 to TRBJ2-2; 9 nucleotides agree with TRBD2. Germline V CDR1 and CDR2: ENHRY, SYGVKD. The CDR3 runs to 16 residues. This CDR3 is CVSSYGSGGRGGELFF. The CDR3 region has the DNA TGTGTCAGCAGTTACGGGAGCGGGGGGAGGGGCGGGGAGCTGTTTTTT.

The chain is built from TRBV12-3 or TRBV12-4 and TRBJ2-5; 10 nucleotides match TRBD2. The CDR3 spans 13 residues. V lost 8 bases and J lost 5; bases outside the gene matches: 5. CDR3 sequence: CASGAGGGETQYF. CDR3 bases: TGTGCCAGCGGAGCGGGAGGGGGTGAGACCCAGTACTTC.

This clonotype was seen at least ten times. The rearrangement links TRBV20-1 to TRBJ1-4, with 7 nucleotides matching TRBD1. Germline CDR1 reads DFQATT; CDR2 reads SNEGSKA (reference sequence). This CDR3 comprises 13 residues. V gave up 4 bases and J gave up 3 bases; unmatched junction bases: 2. As DNA, the CDR3 is TGCAGTGCTACCGACAGGGCTAATGAAAAACTGTTTTTT. It translates to CSATDRANEKLFF.

Points on this clonotype: A read error may be the cause here, since a much bigger clone is one base away. The rearrangement uses TRBV7-2 and TRBJ1-2, with D perhaps matching TRBD1 (6 bases). The germline V gene encodes CDR1 SGHTA and CDR2 FQGNSA. Trimming pared 5 bases from V and 4 bases from J, leaving 17 bases between. The CDR3 contains 15 residues. The CDR3 protein is CASSRPGGLSYGYTF. CDR3 coding DNA: TGTGCCAGCAGCCGGCCGGGGGGCCTAAGCTATGGCTACACCTTC.

Comment on this clonotype: At one of its ends the junction is not consistent with the germline gene, which may arise from a read error. This chain uses TRBV7-9 with TRBJ2-1; D ambiguous. CDR3 length: 10 amino acids. Germline V gives CDR1 SEHNR, CDR2 FQNEAQ (reference sequence). The CDR3 DNA follows: TGCGCCAGCAGCCAAGATATGCAGTTCTTC. Residues: CASSQDMQFF.

In its sample, this clonotype was seen many times. J is TRBJ1-2 and V is TRBV5-1; the D is unclear. The V gene lost 4 bases and the J gene lost 1 base, with 14 bases spanning the gap. CDR3 length equals 15 residues. Per the germline V gene, CDR1 is SGHRS and CDR2 is YFSETQ. CDR3 sequence reads: CASSSGRVGNYGYTF. For the CDR3, the DNA is TGCGCCAGCAGCAGCGGTAGGGTTGGTAACTATGGCTACACCTTC.

This sequence joins TRBV29-1 and TRBJ1-1; D is uncertain. V dropped 3 bases and J dropped 10 bases, with 15 bases sitting between them. The germline V gene encodes CDR1 SQVTM and CDR2 ANQGSEA. The CDR3 extends over 12 amino acids. This chain's CDR3 is CSVDRSGVGAFF. In nucleotides, the CDR3 is TGCAGCGTTGATCGGAGCGGGGTGGGAGCTTTCTTT.

V is TRBV28 and J is TRBJ1-3, with unresolved D. The CDR3 contains 15 residues. V was pared by 6 bases and J by 1 base, with 13 bases between. The germline V gene has CDR1 MDHEN and CDR2 SYDVKM. The CDR3 is CASSRLTDSGNTIYF. CDR3 nucleotide sequence: TGTGCCAGCAGCCGATTAACAGATTCTGGAAACACCATATATTTT.

Many counts were recorded for this clonotype. The V gene is TRBV29-1, the J gene TRBJ2-5; TRBD1 matches at 10 bases. The germline CDR1 and CDR2 sequences are SQVTM and ANQGSEA. The CDR3 runs to 15 residues. Trimming removed 4 bases from V and 5 bases from J; junction bases left unmatched: 10. The CDR3 DNA is TGCAGCGTTGGGGACAGGGGAGCTGATGGGGAGACCCAGTACTTC. As protein: CSVGDRGADGETQYF.